This T cell receptor beta chain was captured in a study of preoperative IRX-2 immunotherapy in early breast cancer. Noted treatment: preoperative locoregional IRX-2 cytokine immunotherapy. This phase Ib study tested locoregional IRX-2 cytokine immunotherapy given before surgery. Here immunoSEQ multiplex PCR was the method, and the copy in TCRdb shows in-frame clones only, minus some. The sample has some 30,000 clones, about 90% seen once. Deletions cut 7 bases from V and 0 bases from J, with 12 bases between. The CDR3 totals 14 residues. The germline V gene has CDR1 LNHDA and CDR2 SQIVND (reference sequence). This clone was detected only once.

The rearrangement links TRBV19 to TRBJ1-1; D not certain. This specimen was acquired from a patient treated with IRX-2 immunotherapy. The TCR originated in a human donor with breast cancer. The CDR3 is CASTEQAMNTEAFF. The CDR3 nucleotides read TGTGCCAGTACTGAACAAGCGATGAACACTGAAGCTTTCTTT.